These 14 T cell receptor beta chains share one sample of origin, sequenced in a study of CD8 T cells in Susac syndrome. cDNA came from 0.5 to 1 ug RNA primed by random hexamers. TCRdb recomputed calls from the immunoSEQ multiplex PCR reads with MiXCR, one row per CDR3 protein. This table has about 130,000 distinct CDR3 sequences, 90% to 95% appearing once. Sequencing used CD4+ T cells from PBMCs. These TCRs come from a human donor in good health.

This clonotype has just one count. The rearrangement links TRBV2 to TRBJ2-7, with D possibly being TRBD2 (6 bases). CDR1 SNHLY and CDR2 FYNNEI come from the germline V gene. V lost 4 bases and J lost 7, with 14 bases in between. The CDR3 sequence is 13 residues long. The CDR3 here is CASSVYGAGEQYF. CDR3 in DNA: TGTGCCAGCAGTGTCTATGGGGCGGGGGAGCAGTACTTC.

V and J are TRBV7-9 and TRBJ2-3, with 10 bases lining up with TRBD2. Germline values: CDR1 SEHNR, CDR2 FQNEAQ (reference sequence). Unmatched junction bases numbered 12, after V lost 2 bases and J lost 1 base. The CDR3 extends over 19 amino acids. The CDR3 sequence is CASSLPEGGLAGGTDTQYF. CDR3 DNA sequence: TGTGCCAGCAGCTTACCAGAAGGGGGGCTAGCGGGAGGCACAGATACGCAGTATTTT.

The CDR3 region has the DNA TGTGCCAGCAGCCAAGAAAGGTTGACAGGGATCAGTCAGTTCTTC. It yields the protein CASSQERLTGISQFF. The genes are TRBV3-1 and TRBJ2-1, with 7 nucleotides matching TRBD1. Germline loops: CDR1 LGHDT, CDR2 YNNKEL (reference sequence). The junction had 12 bases not matched to a gene; V was cut back by 0 bases and J by 13 bases. The CDR3 sequence is 15 residues long.

This chain uses TRBV4-1 with TRBJ2-1; no firm D call. Germline assignment: CDR1 MGHRA and CDR2 YSYEKL. The CDR3 loop spans 16 amino acids. V dropped 3 bases and J dropped 4 bases, with 16 bases sitting between them. CDR3 amino acids: CASSQAWVGSYNEQFF. CDR3 nucleotide sequence: TGCGCCAGCAGCCAGGCTTGGGTGGGAAGTTACAATGAGCAGTTCTTC.

This clonotype has just a few counts. The chain uses TRBV30 and TRBJ2-4; a weak D match, TRBD2 (7 bases). Trimming shortened V by 6 bases and J by 8 bases, and 17 bases separated the two germline ends. In germline, CDR1 is GTSNPN, CDR2 SVGIG (reference sequence). The CDR3 sequence is 13 residues long. The CDR3 protein is CACQKGGSDIQYF. The CDR3 DNA follows: TGTGCCTGCCAAAAGGGGGGGTCCGACATTCAGTACTTC. Based on the CDR3 plus reference TRBV30 and TRBJ2-4, the full variable domain is SQTIHQWPATLVQPVGSPLSLECTVEGTSNPNLYWYRQAAGRGLQLLFYSVGIGQISSEVPQNLSASRPQDRQFILSSKKLLLSDSGFYLCACQKGGSDIQYFGAGTRLSVL.

This chain uses TRBV6-5 with TRBJ2-6, with D perhaps TRBD1 (5 bases). Germline-derived CDR1 and CDR2 are MNHEY and SVGAGI. This CDR3 region has 18 residues. Deletions cut 2 bases from V and 0 bases from J, with 14 bases between. The CDR3: CASSYRGRARSGANVLTF. The CDR3 DNA follows: TGTGCCAGCAGTTACCGAGGCAGGGCCCGCTCTGGGGCCAACGTCCTGACTTTC.

The V call is TRBV27, the J call TRBJ1-1, with D unclear. This CDR3 is 12 amino acids long. V was trimmed by 8 bases and J by 12 bases, leaving 19 bases between them. CDR1 MNHEY and CDR2 SMNVEV come from the germline V gene (reference sequence). The CDR3 sequence is CASGLGREMPFF. CDR3 nucleotides: TGTGCCAGCGGTCTTGGGAGGGAGATGCCTTTCTTT.

The V call is TRBV7-2, the J call TRBJ2-2; no firm D call. Germline CDR1 and CDR2: SGHTA and FQGNSA. Trimming pared 2 bases from V and 1 base from J, leaving 8 bases between. CDR3 length: 15 amino acids. The CDR3 sequence: CASSLPSLNTGELFF. As DNA, the CDR3 is TGTGCCAGCAGCTTACCCAGTTTGAACACCGGGGAGCTGTTTTTT. Variable domain in full (rest from reference TRBV7-2 and TRBJ2-2): GAGVSQSPSNKVTEKGKDVELRCDPISGHTALYWYRQSLGQGLEFLIYFQGNSAPDKSGLPSDRFSAERTGGSVSTLTIQRTQQEDSAVYLCASSLPSLNTGELFFGEGSRLTVL.

The chain couples TRBV9 to TRBJ2-5; D gene uncertain. The length of the CDR3 is 11 residues. Germline CDR1 reads SGDLS; CDR2 reads YYNGEE. In nucleotides, the CDR3 is TGTGAGGCGATTGGGCTAGAGACCCAGTACTTC. Residues: CEAIGLETQYF.

The J gene is TRBJ2-7, the V gene TRBV5-1; 7 nucleotides align to TRBD1. Per germline, CDR1 SGHRS and CDR2 YFSETQ. CDR3 length equals 13 residues. Trimming at V came to 3 bases and at J to 1 base, leaving 1 base not matched to a gene. Here the CDR3 reads CASSWGQSYEQYF. Here the CDR3 DNA reads TGCGCCAGCAGCTGGGGACAGTCCTACGAGCAGTACTTC.

The V gene is TRBV29-1, the J gene TRBJ2-5; 10 nucleotides line up with TRBD1. Germline V gene data show CDR1 as SQVTM and CDR2 as ANQGSEA. V was pared by 5 bases and J by 4 bases, with 7 bases of the junction left unmatched. The CDR3 is made up of 14 amino acids. Here the CDR3 reads CSVRPTGGGETQYF. CDR3 DNA sequence: TGCAGCGTTCGGCCGACAGGGGGCGGAGAGACCCAGTACTTC. Supplemented by reference TRBV29-1 and TRBJ2-5, the full variable domain reads SAVISQKPSRDICQRGTSLTIQCQVDSQVTMMFWYRQQPGQSLTLIATANQGSEATYESGFVIDKFPISRPNLTFSTLTVSNMSPEDSSIYLCSVRPTGGGETQYFGPGTRLLVL.

This chain joins TRBV9 and TRBJ2-7; 11 nucleotides align to TRBD2. V was clipped by 5 bases and J by 6 bases; unmatched bases: 7. In germline, CDR1 is SGDLS, CDR2 YYNGEE. This CDR3 region has 14 residues. The CDR3 nucleotides read TGTGCCAGCAGTTCGACTAGCGGGAACGGCGAGCAGTACTTC. Translated, it gives CASSSTSGNGEQYF.

This chain links TRBV5-1 with TRBJ1-1; 7 bases line up with TRBD1. This CDR3 is built from 15 residues. Germline V gene lookup returns CDR1 SGHRS and CDR2 YFSETQ. Losses at the gene ends were 4 bases for V and 0 bases for J; bases not matched to a gene: 6. CDR3 nucleotide sequence: TGCGCCAGCAGCAGGACAGGTACCATGAACACTGAAGCTTTCTTT. Its protein is CASSRTGTMNTEAFF.

V gene TRBV7-9 combines with J gene TRBJ2-7; 8 positions match TRBD2. V was clipped by 5 bases and J by 0 bases; unmatched bases: 18. This CDR3 region has 19 residues. Germline CDR1 and CDR2: SEHNR and FQNEAQ (reference sequence). The CDR3 DNA sequence: TGTGCCAGCAGCGAGAGCGGGAGACTACGCTCAAGGAGCTCCTACGAGCAGTACTTC. Translating gives CASSESGRLRSRSSYEQYF.